These T cell receptor beta chains were read from a single sample in a study of T-cell memory formation after mild COVID-19. TCRdb re-analysed the 5' RACE reads in MiXCR, keeping a single row per CDR3 protein. This sample has 310,000 or so distinct CDR3 sequences, with about 16% found just once. Specimen: PBMCs or a T cell subset sorted from them (not recorded which). Source of these receptors: a man between 18 and 29 years old who had mild COVID-19 (a few samples of this study predate the infection). Cell type and time point are not known. The CDR3 runs from the conserved cysteine through the conserved F or W. A D gene is named only where the DNA matches it firmly. Size is stated for part of the rows, as once, few or many counts, or as a class when the clone is expanded.

j_gene,abundance,d_gene,v_gene,CDR3aa,CDR3nt
TRBJ1-1,NA,NA,TRBV15,CATSREVFSEAFF,TGTGCCACCAGCAGAGAGGTTTTCTCTGAAGCTTTCTTT
TRBJ2-1,many,NA,TRBV5-1,CASSSGGRGPYNEQFF,TGCGCCAGCAGCTCGGGGGGCCGGGGGCCCTACAATGAGCAGTTCTTC
TRBJ2-7,few,TRBD1,TRBV7-9,CASSGGQGPSYEQYF,TGTGCCAGCAGCGGAGGACAGGGACCCTCCTACGAGCAGTACTTC
TRBJ1-2,few,NA,TRBV5-1,CASSPTPGRGYGYTF,TGCGCCAGCAGCCCGACGCCGGGCAGGGGATATGGCTACACCTTC
TRBJ1-3,NA,TRBD1,TRBV3-1,CASSVDRGISGNTIYF,TGTGCCAGCAGTGTTGACAGGGGGATCTCTGGAAACACCATATATTTT
TRBJ2-1,NA,NA,TRBV9,CASSVGSGDGYNEQFF,TGTGCCAGCAGCGTAGGATCTGGGGACGGCTACAATGAGCAGTTCTTC
TRBJ2-5,many,NA,TRBV28,CASSSRDGQETQYF,TGTGCCAGCAGTTCCAGGGACGGACAAGAGACCCAGTACTTC
TRBJ1-5,NA,NA,TRBV6-2/TRBV6-3,CASSYSEAGVQPQHF,TGTGCCAGCAGTTATTCCGAGGCAGGGGTTCAGCCCCAGCATTTT
TRBJ1-2,few,TRBD1,TRBV6-2/TRBV6-3,CASREQGEDYGYTF,TGTGCCAGCAGAGAACAGGGGGAAGACTATGGCTACACCTTC
TRBJ2-5,NA,NA,TRBV20-1,CSARGAPQGAETQYF,TGCAGTGCTAGAGGGGCCCCACAGGGAGCGGAGACCCAGTACTTC
TRBJ1-1,NA,NA,TRBV6-1,CASSENPVGAEAFF,TGTGCCAGCAGTGAAAATCCGGTGGGGGCTGAAGCTTTCTTT
TRBJ1-5,NA,TRBD1,TRBV6-2/TRBV6-3,CASSYLRGAGGTAEPQHF,TGTGCCAGCAGTTACTTGAGGGGGGCAGGGGGAACTGCGGAGCCCCAGCATTTT
TRBJ2-1,NA,TRBD2,TRBV29-1,CSAKSGRGSYNEQFF,TGCAGCGCAAAGTCCGGGCGGGGGTCCTACAATGAGCAGTTCTTC
TRBJ2-5,few,NA,TRBV7-2,CASSLFQGRQETQYF,TGTGCCAGCAGCTTATTCCAGGGACGGCAAGAGACCCAGTACTTC
TRBJ1-4,NA,NA,TRBV6-1,CASSVKFPTNEKLFF,TGTGCCAGCAGTGTGAAGTTCCCAACTAATGAAAAACTGTTTTTT
TRBJ1-1,few,TRBD1,TRBV20-1,CSAYTGDRLNTEAFF,TGCAGTGCTTATACCGGGGACAGGTTGAACACTGAAGCTTTCTTT
TRBJ2-6,NA,TRBD1,TRBV6-2/TRBV6-3,CASSRGRGANVLTF,TGTGCCAGCAGCAGGGGGCGTGGGGCCAACGTCCTGACTTTC
TRBJ2-5,many,TRBD1,TRBV3-1,CASSQRQGAGETQYF,TGTGCCAGCAGCCAGCGACAGGGGGCCGGAGAGACCCAGTACTTC
TRBJ1-3,many,NA,TRBV7-2,CASSLTSLGNTIYF,TGTGCCAGCAGCTTGACTTCGCTTGGAAACACCATATATTTT
TRBJ1-1,NA,NA,TRBV12-2,CASRLEGEGTEAFF,TGTGCAAGTCGCTTGGAGGGGGAGGGCACTGAAGCTTTCTTT
TRBJ2-1,NA,TRBD2,TRBV7-2,CASSLAQSGGGDEQFF,TGTGCCAGCAGCTTAGCGCAAAGCGGCGGGGGGGATGAGCAGTTCTTC
TRBJ2-5,few,NA,TRBV5-1,CASSLRDNGETQYF,TGCGCCAGCAGCTTAAGGGACAATGGAGAGACCCAGTACTTC
TRBJ2-3,NA,TRBD2,TRBV27,CASSLYRLAGSTDTQYF,TGTGCCAGCAGCCTCTACAGACTAGCGGGATCCACAGATACGCAGTATTTT
TRBJ1-1,NA,NA,TRBV5-1,CASSLGGNLGMNTEAFF,TGCGCCAGCAGCTTGGGTGGTAACCTCGGTATGAACACTGAAGCTTTCTTT
TRBJ2-7,few,NA,TRBV5-1,CASSLVNRAYEQYF,TGCGCCAGCAGCTTGGTTAACAGGGCCTACGAGCAGTACTTC
TRBJ1-5,few,TRBD1,TRBV12-3/TRBV12-4,CASSGQDNQPQHF,TGTGCCAGCAGCGGACAGGATAATCAGCCCCAGCATTTT
TRBJ2-5,NA,TRBD1,TRBV4-1,CASRNTVRGIQETQYF,TGCGCCAGCAGGAATACGGTCAGGGGGATCCAAGAGACCCAGTACTTC
TRBJ2-3,few,NA,TRBV18,CASSISGIASDTQYF,TGTGCCAGCTCGATTAGTGGAATAGCCTCAGATACGCAGTATTTT
TRBJ2-1,many,NA,TRBV6-5,CASSYVRSPGPYNEQFF,TGTGCCAGCAGTTACGTTCGCTCCCCCGGACCCTACAATGAGCAGTTCTTC
TRBJ2-3,many,NA,TRBV6-6,CASSYGRLYTDTQYF,TGTGCCAGCAGTTACGGTCGACTCTACACAGATACGCAGTATTTT
TRBJ2-5,NA,NA,TRBV4-1,CASSLAGPTYQETQYF,TGCGCCAGCAGCCTCGCAGGGCCTACCTACCAAGAGACCCAGTACTTC
TRBJ1-2,few,NA,TRBV10-3,CAIFGTGTGNGYTF,TGTGCCATCTTCGGGACCGGCACAGGGAATGGCTACACCTTC
TRBJ1-6,NA,NA,TRBV7-2,CASSPGAGYNSPLHF,TGTGCCAGCAGTCCCGGGGCAGGGTACAATTCACCCCTCCACTTT
TRBJ2-3,NA,TRBD1,TRBV6-5,CASSYTGEGTDTQYF,TGTGCCAGCAGTTACACAGGGGAAGGCACAGATACGCAGTATTTT
TRBJ2-1,many,NA,TRBV6-2/TRBV6-3,CASSYGAGGPYNEQFF,TGTGCCAGCAGTTACGGTGCAGGGGGGCCCTACAATGAGCAGTTCTTC
TRBJ2-1,NA,TRBD2,TRBV5-1,CASSRGLAGGDNEQFF,TGCGCCAGCAGTCGTGGACTAGCGGGAGGGGACAATGAGCAGTTCTTC
TRBJ1-1,few,TRBD1,TRBV19,CASSIRDRLLSEAFF,TGTGCCAGTAGTATAAGGGACAGACTCCTCTCTGAAGCTTTCTTT
TRBJ2-1,few,TRBD2,TRBV5-1,CASSLRWRGANEQFF,TGCGCCAGCAGCTTGAGGTGGCGGGGGGCGAATGAGCAGTTCTTC
TRBJ1-1,few,TRBD1,TRBV28,CASSLLTGGYTEAFF,TGTGCCAGCAGTTTATTAACAGGGGGCTACACTGAAGCTTTCTTT
TRBJ2-2,few,NA,TRBV7-8,CASSLAMVENTGELFF,TGTGCCAGCAGCTTAGCCATGGTGGAAAACACCGGGGAGCTGTTTTTT
TRBJ2-7,NA,NA,TRBV18,CASSPPSGVSSYEQYF,TGTGCCAGCTCACCACCGTCGGGGGTAAGCTCCTACGAGCAGTACTTC
TRBJ1-1,few,TRBD1,TRBV7-2,CASSRTRQGMNTEAFF,TGTGCCAGCAGCCGTACCAGACAGGGGATGAACACTGAAGCTTTCTTT
TRBJ2-6,NA,NA,TRBV7-9,CASMKGNGANVLTF,TGTGCCAGCATGAAGGGGAATGGGGCCAACGTCCTGACTTTC
TRBJ1-6,few,TRBD1,TRBV7-2,CASSLGDRDSPLHF,TGTGCCAGCAGCTTAGGGGACAGGGACTCACCCCTCCACTTT
TRBJ1-4,many,NA,TRBV2,CASNRVNEKLFF,TGTGCCAGCAATAGGGTTAATGAAAAACTGTTTTTT
TRBJ2-1,many,NA,TRBV6-6,CASSPTLGYNEQFF,TGTGCCAGCAGTCCCACCCTGGGATACAATGAGCAGTTCTTC
TRBJ1-4,many,NA,TRBV5-1,CATSKGGIDEKLFF,TGCGCCACCTCAAAGGGGGGGATTGATGAAAAACTGTTTTTT
TRBJ1-6,few,NA,TRBV27,CASSQGQANSPLHF,TGTGCCAGCAGTCAAGGCCAGGCCAATTCACCCCTCCACTTT
TRBJ2-7,NA,NA,TRBV6-2/TRBV6-3,CATADGREQYF,TGTGCCACCGCGGACGGACGGGAGCAGTACTTC
TRBJ2-7,NA,NA,TRBV6-6,CASSPEQEQYF,TGTGCCAGCAGCCCCGAACAGGAGCAGTACTTC
TRBJ2-4,few,NA,TRBV15,CATSRAAPGDIQYF,TGTGCCACCAGCAGAGCGGCCCCTGGGGACATTCAGTACTTC
TRBJ1-1,NA,NA,TRBV21-1,CASSKSEAFF,TGTGCCAGCAGCAAATCTGAAGCTTTCTTT
TRBJ2-3,few,TRBD1,TRBV18,CASSPIQGVSTDTQYF,TGTGCCAGCTCACCTATACAGGGGGTGAGCACAGATACGCAGTATTTT
TRBJ1-2,NA,NA,TRBV5-1,CASSDQGSFYGYTF,TGCGCCAGCAGCGATCAGGGCAGCTTCTATGGCTACACCTTC
TRBJ2-2,few,NA,TRBV10-3,CAITPDQNTGELFF,TGTGCCATCACGCCGGACCAGAACACCGGGGAGCTGTTTTTT
TRBJ2-1,NA,TRBD2,TRBV5-1,CASNPTSGAYNEQFF,TGCGCCAGCAACCCGACTAGCGGAGCCTACAATGAGCAGTTCTTC
TRBJ1-2,few,NA,TRBV6-2/TRBV6-3,CASSNSAYGYTF,TGTGCCAGCAGCAACAGTGCATATGGCTACACCTTC
TRBJ1-2,NA,TRBD1,TRBV4-1,CASRQDRGYGYTF,TGCGCCAGCAGGCAAGACAGGGGGTATGGCTACACCTTC
TRBJ2-3,NA,NA,TRBV7-8,CASSLPRQGHSTDTQYF,TGTGCCAGCAGCTTACCCAGGCAGGGCCATAGCACAGATACGCAGTATTTT
TRBJ2-5,NA,NA,TRBV7-9,CASSVPFGRGEETQYF,TGTGCCAGCAGCGTCCCCTTCGGGCGTGGGGAAGAGACCCAGTACTTC